This TCR beta chain stems from a study of blood T cell repertoires in COVID-19. About the research overall: Acute and convalescent COVID-19 samples came from the United States, Italy and Spain. Sample material is recorded as cDNA or gDNA derived from T cells, B-cell-depleted T cells, or PBMCs.

There are 13 residues in the CDR3. The V gene's germline CDR1 is KGHSH and CDR2 LQKENI. After removal of 2 bases from V and 10 bases from J, the junction contained 3 bases not matched to a gene. In the source study's methods: It was from reference gene primer amplification that nucleated cell counts were estimated. Produced via immunoSEQ multiplex PCR; TCRdb's table is partial and in-frame only. The V and J calls and the clone size are those of that table, but D and trimming were determined from the DNA. The sample consists of 170,000 or so clones, roughly 90% of them appearing once. Participant-given clinical history determined each cohort assignment.

The sample consisted of PBMCs or T cells enriched from blood (not recorded which). This chain uses TRBV18 with TRBJ2-1; 9 positions agree with TRBD1. The receptor was derived from a woman between 45 and 60 years old who had recovered from COVID-19. The CDR3 coding sequence is TGTGCCAGCTCACCAACTGACAGGGGGGAGCAGTTCTTC. The encoded protein is CASSPTDRGEQFF.